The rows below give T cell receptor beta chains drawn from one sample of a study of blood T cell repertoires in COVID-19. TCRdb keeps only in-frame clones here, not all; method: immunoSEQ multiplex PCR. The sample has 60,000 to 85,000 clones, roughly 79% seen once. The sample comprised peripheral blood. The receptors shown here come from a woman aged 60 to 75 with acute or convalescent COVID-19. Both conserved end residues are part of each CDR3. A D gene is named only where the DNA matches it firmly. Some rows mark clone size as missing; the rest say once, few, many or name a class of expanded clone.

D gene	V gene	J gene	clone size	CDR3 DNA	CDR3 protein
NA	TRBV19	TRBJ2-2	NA	TGTGCCAGTAGTGCCGACTGGTCCGGGGAGCTGTTTTTT	CASSADWSGELFF
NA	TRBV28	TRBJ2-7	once	TGTGCCAGCAGTCCACAGGGAAGTTCCTACGAGCAGTACTTC	CASSPQGSSYEQYF
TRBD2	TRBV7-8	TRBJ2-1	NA	TGTGCCAGCAGCTCCTGGGTACGTTTTCTAGCGGGGGAGGAGCACAATGAGCAGTTCTTC	CASSSWVRFLAGEEHNEQFF
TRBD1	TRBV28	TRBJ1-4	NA	TGTGCCAGCAGCTTAAGGACAGGGCCTAATGAAAAACTGTTTTTT	CASSLRTGPNEKLFF
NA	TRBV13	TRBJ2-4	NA	TGTGCCAGCAGCCCCGGTCCCAAAAACATTCAGTACTTC	CASSPGPKNIQYF
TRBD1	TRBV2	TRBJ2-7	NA	TGTGCCAGCAGTGTTATGGGGACAGGGAGTCATTTC	CASSVMGTGSHF
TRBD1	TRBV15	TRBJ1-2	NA	TGTGCCACCAGCAGAGCCAGGCTCGGACAGGTAGAGGGCTACACCTTC	CATSRARLGQVEGYTF
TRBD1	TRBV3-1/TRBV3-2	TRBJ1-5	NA	TGTGCCAGCAGCCAAGAGGGACAGGGGGCGTTTGTTGGCAATCAGCCCCAGCATTTT	CASSQEGQGAFVGNQPQHF
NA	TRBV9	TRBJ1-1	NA	TGTGCCAGCAGCGCCCAGATGAACACTGAAGCTTTCTTT	CASSAQMNTEAFF
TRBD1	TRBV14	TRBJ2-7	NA	TGTGCCAGCCGGAGGACAGGGGATCTGGAGCAGTACTTC	CASRRTGDLEQYF
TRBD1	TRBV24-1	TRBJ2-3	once	TGTGCCACCAGTGATCCATCAACAGGGGGCGGCCCAGATACGCAGTATTTT	CATSDPSTGGGPDTQYF
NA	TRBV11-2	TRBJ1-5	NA	TGTGCCAGCAGCCTATTCCCCAGGGGAAACAATCAGCCCCAGCATTTT	CASSLFPRGNNQPQHF
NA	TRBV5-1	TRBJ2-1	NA	TGCGCCAGCCGTCAACAGGAAAGCTCCTACAATGAGCAGTTCTTC	CASRQQESSYNEQFF
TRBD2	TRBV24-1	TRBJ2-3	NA	TGTGCCACCAGTGACCCCGGTTTTTCACGGTCGGGGGGGCAGAGCACAGATACGCAGTATTTT	CATSDPGFSRSGGQSTDTQYF
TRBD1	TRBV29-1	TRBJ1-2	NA	TGCAGCGGGGGGACAGCCAACTCCTATGGCTACACCTTC	CSGGTANSYGYTF
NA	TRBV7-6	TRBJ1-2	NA	TGTGCCAGCAGCCAGGGGAACTATGGCTACACCTTC	CASSQGNYGYTF
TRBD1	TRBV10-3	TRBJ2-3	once	TGTGCCATCAGTGGTACCGGGACAGGGGTTAGCACAGATACGCAGTATTTT	CAISGTGTGVSTDTQYF
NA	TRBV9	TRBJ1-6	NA	TGTGCCAGCAAGTCGGGAGGGTCCTATAATTCACCCCTCCACTTT	CASKSGGSYNSPLHF
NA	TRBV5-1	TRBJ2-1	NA	TGCGCCAGCAGCTTGGAGGGGAACCCCGTCCTCTACAATGAGCAGTTCTTC	CASSLEGNPVLYNEQFF
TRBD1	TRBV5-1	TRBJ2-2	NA	TGCGCCAGCAGCCCGGCGGGACAGGGGGACCGGGAGCTGTTTTTT	CASSPAGQGDRELFF
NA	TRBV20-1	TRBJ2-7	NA	TGCAGTGCCGCGGACAGTTACGAGCAGTACTTC	CSAADSYEQYF
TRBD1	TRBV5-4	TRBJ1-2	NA	TGTGCCAGCAGCTTGGGACAGGGGGCCCACTATGGCTACACCTTC	CASSLGQGAHYGYTF
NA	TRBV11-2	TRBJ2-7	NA	TGTGCCAGCAGCTTAAGTATCGACAGCTTCTACGAGCAGTACTTC	CASSLSIDSFYEQYF
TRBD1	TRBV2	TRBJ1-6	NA	TGTGCCAGCAATGCCCCACCAGGGACAGCCAATTCACCCCTCCACTTT	CASNAPPGTANSPLHF
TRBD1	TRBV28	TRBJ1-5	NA	TGTGCCAGCAGCTGGGGACAGGGAAGCAATCAGCCCCAGCATTTT	CASSWGQGSNQPQHF
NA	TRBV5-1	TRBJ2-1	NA	TGCGCCAGCAGCTTGGCCCATGGGGGGAATTCGGAGCAGTTCTTC	CASSLAHGGNSEQFF
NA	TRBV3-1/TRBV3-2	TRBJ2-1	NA	TGTGCCAGCATGGATCAAGGGGTTAAAGGGCAGTTCTTC	CASMDQGVKGQFF
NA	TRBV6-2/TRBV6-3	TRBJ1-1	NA	TGTGCCAGCAGTTACTCGAGTGCCTATATGAACACTGAAGCTTTCTTT	CASSYSSAYMNTEAFF
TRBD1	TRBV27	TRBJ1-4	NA	TGTGCCAGCAGAGGGACAGCAACTAATGAAAAACTGTTTTTT	CASRGTATNEKLFF
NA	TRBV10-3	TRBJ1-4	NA	TGTGCCATCAGTACAGGTGAAAAACTGTTTTTT	CAISTGEKLFF
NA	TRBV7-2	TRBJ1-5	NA	TGTGCCAGCAGCTTCCGACTATGGGGGGGTGGCAATCAGCCCCAGCATTTT	CASSFRLWGGGNQPQHF
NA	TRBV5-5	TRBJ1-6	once	TGTGCCAGCAGCCCGAGAGGGTTTGATAATTCACCCCTCCACTTT	CASSPRGFDNSPLHF
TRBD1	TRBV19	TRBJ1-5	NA	TGTGCCAGTAGTAGGGACAGGGTGGACCAGCCCCAGCATTTT	CASSRDRVDQPQHF
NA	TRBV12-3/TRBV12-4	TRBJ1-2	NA	TGTGCCAGCAGTTTTACATTTGACTATGGCTACACCTTC	CASSFTFDYGYTF
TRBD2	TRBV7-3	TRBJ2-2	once	TGTGCCAGCAGCTTAACCGGGACTAGCGGGGCGAACACCGGGGAGCTGTTTTTT	CASSLTGTSGANTGELFF
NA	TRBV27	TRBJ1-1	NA	TGTGCCAGCAGTTTGGGGCAGGGGTGGGGCACTGAAGCTTTCTTT	CASSLGQGWGTEAFF
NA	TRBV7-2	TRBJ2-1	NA	TGTGCCAGCAGCTTAGCAGGTCCGTCCGTGACAGGAGCTTACAATGAGCAGTTCTTC	CASSLAGPSVTGAYNEQFF
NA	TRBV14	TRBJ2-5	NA	TGTGCCAGCAGCCCGGGGGGCGCCACGGCCCAGTACTTC	CASSPGGATAQYF
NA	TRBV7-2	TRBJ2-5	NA	TGTGCCAGCAGCTTAGCGGGGGGTGGGGAGACCCAGTACTTC	CASSLAGGGETQYF
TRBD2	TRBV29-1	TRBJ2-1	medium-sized	TGCAGCGTTGAGGGGGTGACTAGCGTGTCCTCCAATGAGCAGTTCTTC	CSVEGVTSVSSNEQFF
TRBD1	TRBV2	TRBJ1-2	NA	TGTGCCAGCGCCGGACAGGGGGCCCTCGGCTACACCTTC	CASAGQGALGYTF
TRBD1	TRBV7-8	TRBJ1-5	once	TGTGCCAGCAGGCAAACAGGGGGCAGCAATCAGCCCCAGCATTTT	CASRQTGGSNQPQHF
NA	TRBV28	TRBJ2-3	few	TGTGCCAGCAAGGGCGCAGGGACTAGCACAGATACGCAGTATTTT	CASKGAGTSTDTQYF
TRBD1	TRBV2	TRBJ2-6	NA	TGTGCCAGCAATGCCCCTAATACAGGGGTAGGGGCCAACGTCCTGACTTTC	CASNAPNTGVGANVLTF
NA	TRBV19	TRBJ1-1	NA	TGTGCCACGGCGGGCGGGTACACTGAAGCTTTCTTT	CATAGGYTEAFF
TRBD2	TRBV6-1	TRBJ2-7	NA	TGTGCCAGCAGTGAAACTAGCGCGAGCTCCTACGAGCAGTACTTC	CASSETSASSYEQYF
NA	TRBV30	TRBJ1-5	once	TGTGCCTGGGGGGGGAGAAAGAATCAGCCCCAGCATTTT	CAWGGRKNQPQHF
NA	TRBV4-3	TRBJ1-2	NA	TGCGTCAGCAGTGACAGGTCGGGTAGCTACACCTTC	CVSSDRSGSYTF
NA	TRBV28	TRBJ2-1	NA	TGTGCCAGCAGCCCCGGAGGGTCTTGGTACAATGAGCAGTTCTTC	CASSPGGSWYNEQFF
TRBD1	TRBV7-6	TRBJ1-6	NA	TGTGCCAGCAGCTCCTGGACAGGACAGAGCTCCTATAATTCACCCCTCCACTTT	CASSSWTGQSSYNSPLHF
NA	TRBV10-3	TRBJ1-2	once	TGTGCCATCAGTGGGGGGCAGTTAGGGTATGGCTACACCTTC	CAISGGQLGYGYTF
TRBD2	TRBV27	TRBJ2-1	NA	TGTGCCAGCAGTGCCACCGCGGGGGGGTACAATGAGCAGTTCTTC	CASSATAGGYNEQFF
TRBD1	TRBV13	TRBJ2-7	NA	TGTGCCAGCAGCGACTACAGGGGCTCTAGCTCCTACGAGCAGTACTTC	CASSDYRGSSSYEQYF
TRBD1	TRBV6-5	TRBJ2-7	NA	TGTGCCAGCAGTTGGACAGGCCCGGGCGAGCAGTACTTC	CASSWTGPGEQYF
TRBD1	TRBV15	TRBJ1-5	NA	TGTGCCACCAGCATAGACAGGGTTCAGCCCCAGCATTTT	CATSIDRVQPQHF